This paragraph reports one T cell receptor (beta chain). This receptor's antigen is unknown. The record has no base qualities; no much larger clone is one base away. Blood samples were collected up to 4 times in the first month after transplant and then at least monthly when available. Compared with germline, V lacks 3 bases and J lacks 2 bases; bases without a gene match: 19. The CDR3, from cysteine to phenylalanine, totals 19 residues. Only the CDR3 DNA is retained, 57 bases long and in frame from the first base. From the germline V gene, CDR1 is SGHTA and CDR2 is FQGNSA. This specimen belongs to a study of graft-versus-host responses after intestinal transplantation listed by TCRdb under 2021. Context from the whole study: The transplants that recipients received were multivisceral, liver-intestinal, or isolated intestinal. To identify alloreactive clones, pre-transplant mixed lymphocyte reaction products were sequenced and compared with unstimulated pre-transplant donor and recipient T cells. The cohort enrolled 20 to 30 intestinal transplant recipients including one retransplant, and a few patients lacking pretransplant specimens were excluded. Rather than being sequenced by the commercial service, samples from three later patients were sequenced in-house on an Illumina MiSeq and processed with MiXCR. Anti-thymocyte globulin induction was given to all recipients, followed by maintenance tacrolimus and steroids for 2 to 3 years. Donor T cell macrochimerism was defined as a peak of at least 4% donor T cells among recipient peripheral blood mononuclear cells. Graft-versus-host and host-versus-graft alloreactive T cell clones were tracked in the graft, circulation and bone marrow after intestinal transplantation using bulk TCR-beta CDR3 sequencing. Overall results and qualifications from the work: High GvH to HvG T cell clonal ratios were observed in the allografts of patients with donor T cell macrochimerism. Peak levels of circulating GvH clones were associated with declines in HvG clones early after transplant. GvH clones were detected in recipient bone marrow, and some of these GvH clones were observed earlier in ileal mucosa or blood, consistent with an intestinal mucosal origin. The relatively low number and heterogeneity of intestinal transplant patients limited the conclusions.

Library prep was done by the immunoSEQ multiplex PCR assay. For most patients, genomic DNA was subjected to high-throughput TCR-beta CDR3 sequencing by Adaptive Biotechnologies. As for the authors' bioinformatics: Adaptive's ImmunoSEQ software supplied the TCR sequencing data for roughly 17 patients, while MiXCR and VDJtools were used to process a few other patients. CDR3 nucleotide sequences shared between donor and recipient were removed because the origin of such sequences could not be assigned. To be classed as alloreactive, a clone needed at least 2-fold expansion over unstimulated cells and a minimum CFSE-low frequency of 0.002% (template counts) or 0.001% (read counts). A clone was considered mappable if detected in the sequenced pre-transplant spleen, lymph node, or MLR CFSE-low populations of the donor or recipient. The cumulative frequency of alloreactive clones was calculated as a percentage of all sequences, weighted by copy number. TCRdb provides this immuneACCESS table in a form limited to in-frame rearrangements. Some clones are lacking; in checked studies, under half of them reflect an unresolved V gene, and why the rest are absent is not known. Clonal size and the V and J genes are those of that table, whereas D and trimming came from the DNA. The sample yields 15,000 or so clones; approximately 88% were counted once. Around 6% of the sample comes from the top ten.

Sequenced material: PBMCs, taken roughly 110 days after intestinal transplant. The receptor was isolated from a human patient who received an intestinal transplant, so some T cells may come from the graft donor. The rearrangement combines TRBV7-2 with TRBJ2-7; TRBD1 fits 7 bases in the junction. The CDR3 has the sequence CASSFIRNAQRQGPYEQYF. The nucleotides are TGTGCCAGCAGCTTTATCCGAAATGCCCAACGACAGGGACCCTACGAGCAGTACTTC.